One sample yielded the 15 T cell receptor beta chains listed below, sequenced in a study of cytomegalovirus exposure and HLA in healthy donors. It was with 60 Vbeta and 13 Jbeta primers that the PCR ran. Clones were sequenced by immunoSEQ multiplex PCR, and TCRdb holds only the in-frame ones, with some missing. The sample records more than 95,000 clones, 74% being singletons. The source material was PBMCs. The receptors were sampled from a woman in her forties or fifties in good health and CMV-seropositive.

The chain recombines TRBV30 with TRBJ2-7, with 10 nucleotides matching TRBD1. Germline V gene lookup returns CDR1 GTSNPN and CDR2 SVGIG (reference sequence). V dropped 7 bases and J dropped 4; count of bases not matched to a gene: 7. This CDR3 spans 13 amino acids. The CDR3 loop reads CAYSGTGVYEQYF. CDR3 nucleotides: TGTGCCTACTCCGGGACAGGGGTATACGAGCAGTACTTC. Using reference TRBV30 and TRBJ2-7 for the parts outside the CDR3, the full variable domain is SQTIHQWPATLVQPVGSPLSLECTVEGTSNPNLYWYRQAAGRGLQLLFYSVGIGQISSEVPQNLSASRPQDRQFILSSKKLLLSDSGFYLCAYSGTGVYEQYFGPGTRLTVT.

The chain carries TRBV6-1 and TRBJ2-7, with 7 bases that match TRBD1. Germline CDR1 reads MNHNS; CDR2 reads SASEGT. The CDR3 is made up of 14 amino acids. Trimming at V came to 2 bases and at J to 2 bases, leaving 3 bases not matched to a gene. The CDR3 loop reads CASSEPGTAYEQYF. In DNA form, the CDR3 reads TGTGCCAGCAGTGAACCCGGGACAGCCTACGAGCAGTACTTC.

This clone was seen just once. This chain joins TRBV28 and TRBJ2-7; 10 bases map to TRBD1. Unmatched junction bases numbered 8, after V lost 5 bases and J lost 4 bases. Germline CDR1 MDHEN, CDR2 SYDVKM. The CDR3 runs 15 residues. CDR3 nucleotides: TGTGCCAGCAGTCCTAGGACAGGGGGAGTGTACGAGCAGTACTTC. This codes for CASSPRTGGVYEQYF.

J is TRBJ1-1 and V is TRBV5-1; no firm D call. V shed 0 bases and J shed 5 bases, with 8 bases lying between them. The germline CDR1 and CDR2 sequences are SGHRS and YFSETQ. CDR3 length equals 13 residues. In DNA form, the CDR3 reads TGCGCCAGCAGCTTGGGGTCGGGGACTGAAGCTTTCTTT. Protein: CASSLGSGTEAFF.

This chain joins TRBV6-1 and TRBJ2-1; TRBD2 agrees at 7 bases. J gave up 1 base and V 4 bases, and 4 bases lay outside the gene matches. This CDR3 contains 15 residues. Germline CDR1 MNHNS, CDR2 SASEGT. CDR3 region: CASSGGGDSYNEQFF. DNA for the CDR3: TGTGCCAGCAGTGGCGGGGGTGATTCCTACAATGAGCAGTTCTTC.

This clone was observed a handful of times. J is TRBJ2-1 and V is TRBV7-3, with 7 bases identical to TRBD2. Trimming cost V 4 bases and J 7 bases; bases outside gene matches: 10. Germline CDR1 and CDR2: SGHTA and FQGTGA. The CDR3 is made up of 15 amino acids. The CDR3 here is CASSSTRDYDNEQFF. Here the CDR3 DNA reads TGTGCCAGCAGCTCGACTCGGGACTATGATAATGAGCAGTTCTTC.

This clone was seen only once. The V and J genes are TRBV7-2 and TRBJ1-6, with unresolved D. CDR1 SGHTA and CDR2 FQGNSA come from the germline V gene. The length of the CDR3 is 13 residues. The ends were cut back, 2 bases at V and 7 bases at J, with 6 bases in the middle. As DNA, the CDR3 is TGTGCCAGCAGCTTAACAGAAAATTCACCCCTCCACTTT. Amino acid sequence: CASSLTENSPLHF. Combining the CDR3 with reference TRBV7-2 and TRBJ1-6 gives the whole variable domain GAGVSQSPSNKVTEKGKDVELRCDPISGHTALYWYRQSLGQGLEFLIYFQGNSAPDKSGLPSDRFSAERTGGSVSTLTIQRTQQEDSAVYLCASSLTENSPLHFGNGTRLTVT.

Written as DNA, the CDR3 is TGTGCCAGCAGTTACTCAGGACAGGGCGGGGAGCTGTTTTTT. This translates into CASSYSGQGGELFF. The V call is TRBV6-5, the J call TRBJ2-2, with 8 bases lining up with TRBD1. After removal of 0 bases from V and 7 bases from J, the junction contained 1 base not matched to a gene. The CDR3 is 14 residues long. Germline loops: CDR1 MNHEY, CDR2 SVGAGI.

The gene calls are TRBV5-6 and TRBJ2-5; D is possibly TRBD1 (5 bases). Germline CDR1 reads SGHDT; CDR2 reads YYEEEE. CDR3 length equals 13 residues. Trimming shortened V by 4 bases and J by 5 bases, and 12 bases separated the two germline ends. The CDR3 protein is CASSPLKGETQYF. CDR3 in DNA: TGTGCCAGCAGCCCCCTAAAGGGGGAGACCCAGTACTTC.

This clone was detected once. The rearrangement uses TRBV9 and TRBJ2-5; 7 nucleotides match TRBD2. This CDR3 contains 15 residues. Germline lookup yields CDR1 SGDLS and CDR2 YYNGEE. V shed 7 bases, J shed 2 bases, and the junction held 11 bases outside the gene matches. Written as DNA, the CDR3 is TGTGCCAGCGGGCGGGCTAGCGGAGTTCAAGAGACCCAGTACTTC. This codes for CASGRASGVQETQYF.

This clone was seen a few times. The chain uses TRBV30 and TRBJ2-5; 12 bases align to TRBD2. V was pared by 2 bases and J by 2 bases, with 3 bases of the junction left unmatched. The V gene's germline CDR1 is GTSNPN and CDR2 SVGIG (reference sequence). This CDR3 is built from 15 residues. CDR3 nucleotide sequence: TGTGCCTGGAGTCCTGGACTAGCGGGGCAAGAGACCCAGTACTTC. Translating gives CAWSPGLAGQETQYF.

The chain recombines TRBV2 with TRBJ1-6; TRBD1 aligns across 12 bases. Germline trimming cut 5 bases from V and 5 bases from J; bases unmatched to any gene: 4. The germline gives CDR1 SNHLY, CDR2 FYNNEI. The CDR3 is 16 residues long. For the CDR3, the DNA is TGTGCCAGCAGTAGGGACAGGGGGCTGGATAATTCACCCCTCCACTTT. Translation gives CASSRDRGLDNSPLHF.

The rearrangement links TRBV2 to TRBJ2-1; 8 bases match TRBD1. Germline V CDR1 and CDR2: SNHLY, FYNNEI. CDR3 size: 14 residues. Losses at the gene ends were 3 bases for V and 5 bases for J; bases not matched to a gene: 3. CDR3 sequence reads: CASSDLDRDNEQFF. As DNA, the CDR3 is TGTGCCAGCAGTGACTTGGACAGGGACAATGAGCAGTTCTTC.

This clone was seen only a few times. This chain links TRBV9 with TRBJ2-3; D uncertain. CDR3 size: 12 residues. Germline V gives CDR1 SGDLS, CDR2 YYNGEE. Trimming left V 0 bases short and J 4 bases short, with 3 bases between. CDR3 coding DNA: TGTGCCAGCAGCGTAGGCGCAGATACGCAGTATTTT. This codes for CASSVGADTQYF.

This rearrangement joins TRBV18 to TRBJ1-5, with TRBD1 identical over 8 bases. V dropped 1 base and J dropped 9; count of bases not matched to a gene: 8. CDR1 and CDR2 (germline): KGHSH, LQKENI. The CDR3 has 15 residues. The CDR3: CASSPRGQAGRPQHF. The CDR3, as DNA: TGTGCCAGCTCACCACGGGGACAGGCTGGCCGGCCCCAGCATTTT.